This T cell receptor (beta chain) was captured in a study of shared clonotypes between healthy human individuals. Sequenced by immunoSEQ multiplex PCR; TCRdb stores in-frame clones only, minus some. The table includes millions of clones, 90% to 95% detected once. The CDR3 runs to 15 residues. The V gene's germline CDR1 is LNHDA and CDR2 SQIVND (reference sequence). The ends were cut back, 5 bases at V and 6 bases at J, with 14 bases in the middle. The chain is built from TRBV19 and TRBJ1-6, with D perhaps matching TRBD1 (6 bases). Sequencing input: naive CD4+ T cells sorted from blood. Described subset: CD45RA+ positively selected. The receptor comes from a man younger than 35 in good health. The CDR3 sequence: CASSLGQSSNSPLHF. DNA for the CDR3: TGTGCCAGTAGTCTCGGACAGTCAAGTAATTCACCCCTCCACTTT.